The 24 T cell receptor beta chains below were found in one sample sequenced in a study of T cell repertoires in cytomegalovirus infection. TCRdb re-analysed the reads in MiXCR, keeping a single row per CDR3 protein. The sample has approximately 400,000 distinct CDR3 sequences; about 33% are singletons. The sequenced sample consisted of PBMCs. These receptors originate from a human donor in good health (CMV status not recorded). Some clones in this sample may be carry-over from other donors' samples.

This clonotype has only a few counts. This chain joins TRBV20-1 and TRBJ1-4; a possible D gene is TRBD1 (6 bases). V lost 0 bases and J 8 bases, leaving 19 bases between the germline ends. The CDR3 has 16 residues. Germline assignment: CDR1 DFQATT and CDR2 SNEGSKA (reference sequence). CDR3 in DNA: TGCAGTGCTAGAGATGACAGGCTTGTAGTGGTGGAAAAACTGTTTTTT. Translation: CSARDDRLVVVEKLFF.

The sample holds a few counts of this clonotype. DNA for the CDR3: TGTGCCAGCAGCGGGATTTCGGGGGTCGGCGGAAACACCATATATTTT. This encodes CASSGISGVGGNTIYF. This chain joins TRBV5-5 and TRBJ1-3; possible D gene TRBD1, 5 bases. The V end lost 4 bases, the J end lost 4 bases, and 18 bases lay between the germline ends. The CDR3 consists of 16 residues. CDR1 and CDR2 (germline): SGHKS, YYEKEE (reference sequence).

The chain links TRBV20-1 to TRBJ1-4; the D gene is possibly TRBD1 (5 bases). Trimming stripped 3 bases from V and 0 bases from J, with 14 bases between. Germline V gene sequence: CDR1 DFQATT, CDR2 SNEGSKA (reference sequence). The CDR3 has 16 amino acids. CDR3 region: CSASNRPGSTNEKLFF. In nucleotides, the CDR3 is TGCAGTGCTAGTAACAGGCCTGGTTCAACTAATGAAAAACTGTTTTTT.

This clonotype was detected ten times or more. The DNA for the CDR3 is TGTGCCAGCCATCCCGGGACGGGAAACATTCAGTACTTC. Translation: CASHPGTGNIQYF. The chain employs TRBV11-2 and TRBJ2-4; D may be TRBD1 or TRBD2 (5 bases each). The V end was cut by 8 bases, the J end by 6 bases, with 14 bases between. The germline CDR1 and CDR2 sequences are SGHAT and FQNNGV. The CDR3 is 13 residues long.

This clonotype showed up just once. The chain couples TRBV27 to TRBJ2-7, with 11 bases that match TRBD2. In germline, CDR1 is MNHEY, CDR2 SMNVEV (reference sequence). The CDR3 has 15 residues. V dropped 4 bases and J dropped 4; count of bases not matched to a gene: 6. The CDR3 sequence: CASSSPTSGVYEQYF. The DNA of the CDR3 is TGTGCCAGCAGTTCACCGACTAGCGGGGTGTACGAGCAGTACTTC.

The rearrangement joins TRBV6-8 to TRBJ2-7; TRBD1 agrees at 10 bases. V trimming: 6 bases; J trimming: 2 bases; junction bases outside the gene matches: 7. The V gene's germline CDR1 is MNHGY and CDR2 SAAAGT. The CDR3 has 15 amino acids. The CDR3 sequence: CASSYRDRGAYEQYF. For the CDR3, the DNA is TGTGCCAGCAGCTACCGGGACAGGGGCGCCTACGAGCAGTACTTC.

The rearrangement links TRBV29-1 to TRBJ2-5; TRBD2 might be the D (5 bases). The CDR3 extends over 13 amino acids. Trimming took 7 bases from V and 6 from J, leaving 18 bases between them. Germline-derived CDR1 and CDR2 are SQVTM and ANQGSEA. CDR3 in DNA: TGCAGCGGTTCTCACGCGGGTCCGAAGACCCAGTACTTC. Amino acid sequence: CSGSHAGPKTQYF. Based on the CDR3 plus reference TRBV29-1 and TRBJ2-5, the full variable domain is SAVISQKPSRDICQRGTSLTIQCQVDSQVTMMFWYRQQPGQSLTLIATANQGSEATYESGFVIDKFPISRPNLTFSTLTVSNMSPEDSSIYLCSGSHAGPKTQYFGPGTRLLVL.

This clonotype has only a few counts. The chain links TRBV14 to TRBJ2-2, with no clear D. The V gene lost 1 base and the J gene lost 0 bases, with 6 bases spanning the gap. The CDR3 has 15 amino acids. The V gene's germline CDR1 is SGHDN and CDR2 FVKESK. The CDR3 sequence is CASSQVQPNTGELFF. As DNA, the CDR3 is TGTGCCAGCAGCCAAGTCCAGCCGAACACCGGGGAGCTGTTTTTT.

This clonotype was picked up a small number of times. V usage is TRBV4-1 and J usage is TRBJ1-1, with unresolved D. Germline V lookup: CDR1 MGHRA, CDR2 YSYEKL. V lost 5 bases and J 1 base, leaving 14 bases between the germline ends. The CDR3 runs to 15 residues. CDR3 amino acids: CASSFIRGANTEAFF. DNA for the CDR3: TGCGCCAGCAGCTTTATTAGAGGTGCGAACACTGAAGCTTTCTTT.

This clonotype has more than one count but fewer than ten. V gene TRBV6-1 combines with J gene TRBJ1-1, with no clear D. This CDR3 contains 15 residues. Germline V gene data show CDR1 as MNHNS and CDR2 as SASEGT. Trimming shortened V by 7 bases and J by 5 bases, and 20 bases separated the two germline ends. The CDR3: CASKGLWLVGTEAFF. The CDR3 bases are TGTGCCAGCAAAGGGTTATGGCTAGTGGGGACTGAAGCTTTCTTT.

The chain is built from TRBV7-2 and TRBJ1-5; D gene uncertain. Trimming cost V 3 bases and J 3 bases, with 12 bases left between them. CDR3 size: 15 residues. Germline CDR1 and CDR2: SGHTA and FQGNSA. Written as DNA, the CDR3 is TGTGCCAGCAGCTTTACATACCTTTCCAATCAGCCCCAGCATTTT. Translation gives CASSFTYLSNQPQHF.

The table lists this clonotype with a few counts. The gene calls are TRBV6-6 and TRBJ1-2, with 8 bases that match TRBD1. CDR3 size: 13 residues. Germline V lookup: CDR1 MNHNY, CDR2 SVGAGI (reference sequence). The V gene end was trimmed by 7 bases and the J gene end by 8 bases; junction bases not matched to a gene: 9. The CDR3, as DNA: TGTGCCAGCACTAGGGGGGACAGGTGGGGCTACACCTTC. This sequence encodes CASTRGDRWGYTF.

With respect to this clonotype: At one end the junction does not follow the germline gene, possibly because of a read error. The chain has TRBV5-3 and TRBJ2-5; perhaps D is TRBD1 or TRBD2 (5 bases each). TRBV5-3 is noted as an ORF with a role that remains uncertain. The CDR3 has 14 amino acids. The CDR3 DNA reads TGTGCCAGCAGCTATCGACAGAGGGTGGAGACCCAGTACTTC. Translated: CASSYRQRVETQYF.

The CDR3 DNA reads as TGTGCCAGCAGTTTACGACAGGGGAAAAGGGTTTCCCCCTACAATGAGCAGTTCTTC. The encoded protein is CASSLRQGKRVSPYNEQFF. J is TRBJ2-1 and V is TRBV6-5; 8 bases agree with TRBD1. CDR1 and CDR2 from the germline V gene are MNHEY and SVGAGI. This CDR3 contains 19 residues. V shed 4 bases, J shed 2 bases, and the junction held 16 bases outside the gene matches.

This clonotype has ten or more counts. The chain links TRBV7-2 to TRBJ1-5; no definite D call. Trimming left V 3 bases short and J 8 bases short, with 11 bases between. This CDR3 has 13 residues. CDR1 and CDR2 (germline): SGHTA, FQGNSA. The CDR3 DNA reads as TGTGCCAGCAGCTTCGGAGGTTCAGAGCCCCAGCATTTT. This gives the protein CASSFGGSEPQHF.

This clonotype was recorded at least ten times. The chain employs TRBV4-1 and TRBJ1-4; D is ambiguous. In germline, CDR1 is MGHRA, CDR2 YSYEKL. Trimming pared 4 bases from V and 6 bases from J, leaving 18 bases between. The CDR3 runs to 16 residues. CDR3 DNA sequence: TGCGCCAGCAGCCCAGGCTGGAGGGTCTTGGATGAAAAACTGTTTTTT. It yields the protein CASSPGWRVLDEKLFF.

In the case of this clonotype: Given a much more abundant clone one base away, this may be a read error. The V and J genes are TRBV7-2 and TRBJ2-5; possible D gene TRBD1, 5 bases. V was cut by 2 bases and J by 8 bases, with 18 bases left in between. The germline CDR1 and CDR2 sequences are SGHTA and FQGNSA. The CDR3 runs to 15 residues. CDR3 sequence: CASSLRPGWRDTQYF. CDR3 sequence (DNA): TGTGCCAGCAGCTTACGGCCAGGGTGGCGAGATACCCAGTACTTC.

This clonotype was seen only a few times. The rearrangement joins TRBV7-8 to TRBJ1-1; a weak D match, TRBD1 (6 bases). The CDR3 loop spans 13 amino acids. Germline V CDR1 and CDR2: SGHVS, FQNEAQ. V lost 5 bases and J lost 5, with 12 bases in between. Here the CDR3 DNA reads TGTGCCAGCAGCCCGGAGGGGGAGACTGAAGCTTTCTTT. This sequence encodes CASSPEGETEAFF.

The CDR3, as DNA: TGTGCCAGCAGCCCCGGACCGTTCTCCTACGAGCAGTACTTC. This translates into CASSPGPFSYEQYF. The genes are TRBV5-6 and TRBJ2-7; no clear D. The CDR3 contains 14 residues. V was shortened by 4 bases and J by 0 bases, with 11 bases between the two germline ends. Germline loops: CDR1 SGHDT, CDR2 YYEEEE.

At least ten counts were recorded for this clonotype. The CDR3 is CASSLAVSASGNTIYF. The CDR3 DNA reads as TGTGCCAGCAGCTTAGCGGTGTCGGCCTCTGGAAACACCATATATTTT. The gene calls are TRBV7-6 and TRBJ1-3; no reliable D call. From germline, CDR1 is SGHVS and CDR2 FNYEAQ. The CDR3 runs to 16 residues. V lost 0 bases and J 0 bases, leaving 9 bases between the germline ends.

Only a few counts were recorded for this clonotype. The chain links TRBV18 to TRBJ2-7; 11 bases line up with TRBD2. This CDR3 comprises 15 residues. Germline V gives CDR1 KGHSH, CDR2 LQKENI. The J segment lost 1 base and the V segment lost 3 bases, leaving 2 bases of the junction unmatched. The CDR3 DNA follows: TGTGCCAGCTCACCGCGGACTAGCGGGTCCTACGAGCAGTACTTC. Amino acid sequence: CASSPRTSGSYEQYF.

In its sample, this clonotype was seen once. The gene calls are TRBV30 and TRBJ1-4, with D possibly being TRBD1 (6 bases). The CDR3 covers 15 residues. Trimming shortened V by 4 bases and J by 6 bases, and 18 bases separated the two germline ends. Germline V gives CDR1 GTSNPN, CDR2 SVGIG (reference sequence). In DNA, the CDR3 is TGTGCCTGGACTCTCCCGGGAGGGGGTTATGAAAAACTGTTTTTT. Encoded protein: CAWTLPGGGYEKLFF.

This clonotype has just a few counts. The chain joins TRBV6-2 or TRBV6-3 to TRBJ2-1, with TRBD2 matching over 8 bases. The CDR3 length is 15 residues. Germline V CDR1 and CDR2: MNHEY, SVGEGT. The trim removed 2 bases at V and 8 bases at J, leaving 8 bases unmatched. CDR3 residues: CASSYPRTSLDEQFF. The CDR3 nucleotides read TGTGCCAGCAGTTACCCTCGGACTAGCTTGGATGAGCAGTTCTTC.

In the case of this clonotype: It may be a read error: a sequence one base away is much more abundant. This chain's CDR3 is CASSLDGGHTEAFF. CDR3 nucleotides: TGTGCCAGCAGCTTAGATGGGGGGCACACTGAAGCTTTCTTT. The chain links TRBV11-3 to TRBJ1-1; D may be TRBD1 (6 bases). CDR1 is SGHNT, CDR2 YENEEA, per germline. Trimming removed 0 bases at V and 3 bases at J, with 8 bases between. This CDR3 has 14 residues.